The 26 T cell receptor beta chains in this list originate from one sample, sequenced in a study of blood T cell repertoires in COVID-19. Assay: immunoSEQ multiplex PCR; the TCRdb copy retains only in-frame clones and omits some. The sample carries some 140,000 clones, around 79% recorded once. Sequencing was carried out using peripheral blood. The receptors were sampled from a man older than 75 with acute or convalescent COVID-19.

The chain has TRBV6-5 and TRBJ1-2, with no clear D. Germline CDR1 reads MNHEY; CDR2 reads SVGAGI. The CDR3 loop spans 15 amino acids. Trimming removed 2 bases at V and 2 bases at J, with 12 bases between. This CDR3 reads CASSYQTGANYGYTF. CDR3 nucleotides: TGTGCCAGCAGTTACCAAACGGGAGCCAACTATGGCTACACCTTC.

The rearrangement joins TRBV2 to TRBJ2-3, with TRBD2 identical over 7 bases. J gave up 1 base and V 3 bases, and 4 bases lay outside the gene matches. The CDR3 is made up of 15 amino acids. Germline loops: CDR1 SNHLY, CDR2 FYNNEI. CDR3 sequence (DNA): TGTGCCAGCAGTGACGGAGCGGGACGCACAGATACGCAGTATTTT. Amino acids: CASSDGAGRTDTQYF.

This chain links TRBV3-1 (or the pseudogene TRBV3-2) with TRBJ2-3; 10 nucleotides align to TRBD2. CDR1 and CDR2 (germline): LGHDT, YNNKEL (reference sequence). V shed 3 bases, J shed 0 bases, and the junction held 9 bases outside the gene matches. The CDR3 has 18 amino acids. In nucleotides, the CDR3 is TGTGCCAGCAGCCAGCTGGCTAGCGGGGGTACTAGCACAGATACGCAGTATTTT. It encodes CASSQLASGGTSTDTQYF.

V usage is TRBV28 and J usage is TRBJ2-1, with a tentative D call TRBD1 (7 bases). V was shortened by 3 bases and J by 8 bases, with 14 bases between the two germline ends. The germline gives CDR1 MDHEN, CDR2 SYDVKM. CDR3 length equals 14 residues. The CDR3 DNA follows: TGTGCCAGCAGTTTGTATCAGGGGGGAGATGAGCAGTTCTTC. As protein: CASSLYQGGDEQFF.

V gene TRBV11-3 combines with J gene TRBJ2-3; 11 bases map to TRBD1. The CDR3 is 16 residues long. Germline V gene sequence: CDR1 SGHNT, CDR2 YENEEA. V lost 3 bases to trimming and J lost 4 bases; unmatched junction nucleotides: 6. The CDR3 here is CASSFSGQGVADTQYF. Here the CDR3 DNA reads TGTGCCAGCAGCTTTTCGGGACAGGGGGTCGCAGATACGCAGTATTTT.

V usage is TRBV5-1 and J usage is TRBJ2-3, with 8 positions matching TRBD1. V dropped 4 bases and J dropped 6; count of bases not matched to a gene: 7. The CDR3 has 14 amino acids. From germline, CDR1 is SGHRS and CDR2 YFSETQ. The CDR3 DNA sequence: TGCGCCAGCAGCGAGGACAGGGTCACTGATACGCAGTATTTT. It codes for CASSEDRVTDTQYF.

This rearrangement joins TRBV11-2 to TRBJ2-3, with 11 bases that match TRBD1. The ends lost 1 base at V and 6 bases at J; junction bases unmatched: 9. This CDR3 contains 17 residues. Germline lookup yields CDR1 SGHAT and CDR2 FQNNGV. CDR3 DNA sequence: TGTGCCAGCAGCTTAGTGGCAGGGACAGGGGGGAGGGATACGCAGTATTTT. Residues: CASSLVAGTGGRDTQYF.

This clone was counted once. The chain has TRBV2 and TRBJ1-2; the D gene is possibly TRBD1 (5 bases). CDR3 length equals 14 residues. V was trimmed by 0 bases and J by 7 bases, leaving 12 bases between them. Germline-derived CDR1 and CDR2 are SNHLY and FYNNEI. The CDR3 here is CASSEALQGSGYTF. DNA for the CDR3: TGTGCCAGCAGTGAAGCGCTTCAGGGCAGTGGCTACACCTTC.

At least ten counts were recorded for this clone. The rearrangement uses TRBV11-3 and TRBJ2-1, with TRBD1 identical over 8 bases. V lost 6 bases, J lost 2 bases, and 3 bases stayed unmatched. The CDR3 has 14 residues. Germline V lookup: CDR1 SGHNT, CDR2 YENEEA. The CDR3 bases are TGTGCCAGCAGGGACAGGGTCGCCTACAATGAGCAGTTCTTC. Translated, it gives CASRDRVAYNEQFF.

The chain has TRBV28 and TRBJ2-1; tentatively, D is TRBD1 (6 bases). The ends were cut back, 3 bases at V and 6 bases at J, with 15 bases in the middle. CDR1 is MDHEN and CDR2 is SYDVKM in the germline V gene. The CDR3 sequence is 15 residues long. The CDR3 is CASSFWGRGGNEQFF. The CDR3 nucleotides are TGTGCCAGCAGTTTTTGGGGGCGCGGAGGCAATGAGCAGTTCTTC.

The gene calls are TRBV5-1 and TRBJ2-2; no definite D call. Trimming took 6 bases from V and 4 from J, leaving 4 bases between them. Germline assignment: CDR1 SGHRS and CDR2 YFSETQ. This CDR3 region has 11 residues. In nucleotides, the CDR3 is TGCGCCAGCATGAGCACCGGGGAGCTGTTTTTT. The encoded protein is CASMSTGELFF.

The rearrangement joins TRBV19 to TRBJ1-1; D gene ambiguous. From germline, CDR1 is LNHDA and CDR2 SQIVND (reference sequence). This CDR3 region has 17 residues. With 2 bases removed from V and 0 bases from J, the gap between germline ends came to 16 bases. The CDR3 loop reads CASSIQPTSGMNTEAFF. The CDR3 bases are TGTGCCAGTAGTATACAGCCCACGTCAGGCATGAACACTGAAGCTTTCTTT.

The rearrangement uses TRBV13 and TRBJ1-4; 7 bases are a match to TRBD1. This CDR3 is 15 amino acids long. Per the germline V gene, CDR1 is PRHDT and CDR2 is FYEKMQ (reference sequence). Trimming at V came to 0 bases and at J to 8 bases, leaving 6 bases not matched to a gene. In nucleotides, the CDR3 is TGTGCCAGCAGCTTAGGAAGGGGGCTGGGGGAAAAACTGTTTTTT. This gives the protein CASSLGRGLGEKLFF.

In its sample, this clone was seen a few times. The CDR3 DNA sequence: TGTGCCAGCAGTTACCGGGTCTATGGCTACACCTTC. It yields the protein CASSYRVYGYTF. This chain links TRBV6-2 or TRBV6-3 with TRBJ1-2; no reliable D call. Trimming left V 2 bases short and J 4 bases short, with 5 bases between. CDR1 is MNHEY and CDR2 is SVGEGT in the germline V gene. The CDR3 is made up of 12 amino acids.

J is TRBJ2-4 and V is TRBV10-1; 8 bases are shared with TRBD2. The CDR3 extends over 15 amino acids. The germline CDR1 and CDR2 sequences are WNHNN and SYGVQD (reference sequence). Trimming took 10 bases from V and 0 from J; bases not matched to a gene: 8. The CDR3 region has the DNA TGCGCCAATGAGCGGGGGAACCTAGCCAAAAACATTCAGTACTTC. It codes for CANERGNLAKNIQYF.

DNA of the CDR3: TGTGCCAGCAGGGGGGAGGGGACCTATGGCTACACCTTC. It yields the protein CASRGEGTYGYTF. V gene TRBV12-3 or TRBV12-4 combines with J gene TRBJ1-2, with D maybe TRBD1 (5 bases). This CDR3 has 13 amino acids. Trimming cost V 6 bases and J 4 bases, with 12 bases left between them.

The sample holds a few counts of this clone. The CDR3 bases are TGTGCCAGCAGCCGAGGTGGCGGGGGGCCCTCCTACGAGCAGTACTTC. Its protein is CASSRGGGGPSYEQYF. V gene TRBV7-8 combines with J gene TRBJ2-7, with 8 bases identical to TRBD2. Per germline, CDR1 SGHVS and CDR2 FQNEAQ. J gave up 0 bases and V 5 bases, and 9 bases lay outside the gene matches. There are 16 residues in the CDR3.

CDR3 coding DNA: TGTGCCAGCCTTCACCGGGACATATGGGCCAATGAGCAGTTCTTC. Its protein product is CASLHRDIWANEQFF. This chain joins TRBV2 and TRBJ2-1; D might be TRBD1 (6 bases). The CDR3 has 15 residues. Trimming cost V 8 bases and J 6 bases, with 20 bases left between them. CDR1 is SNHLY and CDR2 is FYNNEI in the germline V gene.

This chain connects TRBV4-1 to TRBJ2-2; a weak D match, TRBD2 (5 bases). Between the trimmed V and J ends, which lost 7 bases and 0 bases, there was a span of 18 bases. The CDR3 has 17 amino acids. CDR1 MGHRA and CDR2 YSYEKL come from the germline V gene. The CDR3 loop reads CASIREIRTANTGELFF. The DNA for the CDR3 is TGCGCCAGCATCCGGGAAATCCGAACCGCGAACACCGGGGAGCTGTTTTTT.

The table lists this clone with a few counts. The gene calls are TRBV5-1 and TRBJ1-6; D is possibly TRBD1 (6 bases). This CDR3 has 18 amino acids. Germline V gene data show CDR1 as SGHRS and CDR2 as YFSETQ. Trimming removed 4 bases from V and 0 bases from J, with 17 bases in between. CDR3 DNA sequence: TGCGCCAGCAGCCGCAACACTCAGGGGAGCTCCTATAATTCACCCCTCCACTTT. Translated, it gives CASSRNTQGSSYNSPLHF.

The rearrangement joins TRBV11-2 to TRBJ2-1, with TRBD2 matching 7 bases. The germline CDR1 and CDR2 sequences are SGHAT and FQNNGV. The CDR3 runs to 15 residues. The V segment lost 1 base and the J segment 4 bases; nucleotides outside the gene matches: 4. CDR3 in amino acids: CASSLGSSGYNEQFF. CDR3 in DNA: TGTGCCAGCAGCTTAGGGTCTAGCGGATACAATGAGCAGTTCTTC.

This clone has more than one count but fewer than ten. The chain couples TRBV6-6 to TRBJ2-2; TRBD1 aligns across 10 bases. Germline V gene data show CDR1 as MNHNY and CDR2 as SVGAGI (reference sequence). V trimming: 6 bases; J trimming: 6 bases; junction bases outside the gene matches: 1. CDR3 size: 13 residues. CDR3 residues: CASSGQGAGELFF. In nucleotides, the CDR3 is TGTGCCAGCAGCGGACAGGGGGCCGGGGAGCTGTTTTTT.

The CDR3 nucleotides are TGTGCCACCAGAAGCGGAGGGGACACTGAAGCTTTCTTT. Translated: CATRSGGDTEAFF. This chain links TRBV15 with TRBJ1-1, with D perhaps TRBD1 (5 bases). Per the germline V gene, CDR1 is LNHNV and CDR2 is YYDKDF (reference sequence). The CDR3 runs to 13 residues. V was pared by 6 bases and J by 3 bases, with 11 bases between.

This clone was recorded only once. V gene TRBV11-3 combines with J gene TRBJ2-5; tentative D call: TRBD2 (5 bases). CDR3 size: 15 residues. Per the germline V gene, CDR1 is SGHNT and CDR2 is YENEEA. The ends were cut back, 1 base at V and 1 base at J, with 10 bases in the middle. CDR3 residues: CASSLGGRGQETQYF. The CDR3 nucleotides are TGTGCCAGCAGCTTAGGGGGTCGGGGCCAAGAGACCCAGTACTTC.

V and J are TRBV6-5 and TRBJ2-7; D not resolved. V was trimmed by 5 bases and J by 0 bases, leaving 14 bases between them. The CDR3 is 15 residues long. Germline CDR1 is MNHEY and CDR2 is SVGAGI. The CDR3 region is CASSKSGSPSYEQYF. CDR3 sequence (DNA): TGTGCCAGCAGTAAATCCGGGTCGCCCTCCTACGAGCAGTACTTC.

The chain has TRBV5-6 and TRBJ2-1; tentative D call: TRBD1 (6 bases). The V gene lost 0 bases and the J gene lost 8 bases, with 9 bases spanning the gap. CDR3 size: 13 residues. Per germline, CDR1 SGHDT and CDR2 YYEEEE. CDR3 DNA sequence: TGTGCCAGCAGCTTGGTAGGGGGTGATGAGCAGTTCTTC. Translation gives CASSLVGGDEQFF.